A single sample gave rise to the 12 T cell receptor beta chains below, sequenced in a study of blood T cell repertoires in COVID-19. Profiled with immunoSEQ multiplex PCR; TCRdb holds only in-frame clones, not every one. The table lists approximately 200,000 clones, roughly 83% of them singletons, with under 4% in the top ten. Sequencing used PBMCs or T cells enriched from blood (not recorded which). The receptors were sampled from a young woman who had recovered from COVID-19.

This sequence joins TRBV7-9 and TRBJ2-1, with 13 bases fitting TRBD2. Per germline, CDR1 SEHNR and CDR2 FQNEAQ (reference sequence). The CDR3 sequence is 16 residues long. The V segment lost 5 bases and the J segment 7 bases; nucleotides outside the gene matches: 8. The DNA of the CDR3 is TGTGCCAGCAGCCCCAGGACTAGCGGGAGTATGAATGAGCAGTTCTTC. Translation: CASSPRTSGSMNEQFF.

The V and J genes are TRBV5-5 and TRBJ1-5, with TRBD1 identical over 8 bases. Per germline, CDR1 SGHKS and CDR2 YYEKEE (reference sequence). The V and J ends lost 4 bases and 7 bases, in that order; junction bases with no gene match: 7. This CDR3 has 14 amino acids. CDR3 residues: CASSGQGPGQPQHF. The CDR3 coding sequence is TGTGCCAGCAGCGGACAGGGTCCAGGGCAGCCCCAGCATTTT.

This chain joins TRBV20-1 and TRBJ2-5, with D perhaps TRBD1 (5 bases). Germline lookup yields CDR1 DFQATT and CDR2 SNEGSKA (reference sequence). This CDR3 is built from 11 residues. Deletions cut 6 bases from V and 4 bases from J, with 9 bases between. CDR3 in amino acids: CSARVAETQYF. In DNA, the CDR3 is TGCAGTGCCAGGGTCGCAGAGACCCAGTACTTC.

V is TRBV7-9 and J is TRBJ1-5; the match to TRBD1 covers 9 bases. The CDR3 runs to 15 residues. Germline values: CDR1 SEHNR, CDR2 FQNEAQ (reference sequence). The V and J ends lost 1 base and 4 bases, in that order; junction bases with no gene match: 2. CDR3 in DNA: TGTGCCAGCAGCTTAGGCGACAGGGGGAATCAGCCCCAGCATTTT. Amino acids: CASSLGDRGNQPQHF.

CDR3 DNA sequence: TGTGCCAGCAGCCAAGCTCCTGAGGGCGGGCGGTCCTACAATGAGCAGTTCTTC. This encodes CASSQAPEGGRSYNEQFF. The chain is built from TRBV4-2 and TRBJ2-1, with D maybe TRBD2 (5 bases). Germline V lookup: CDR1 LGHNA, CDR2 YNFKEQ. The CDR3 spans 18 residues. Deletions cut 1 base from V and 1 base from J, with 17 bases between.

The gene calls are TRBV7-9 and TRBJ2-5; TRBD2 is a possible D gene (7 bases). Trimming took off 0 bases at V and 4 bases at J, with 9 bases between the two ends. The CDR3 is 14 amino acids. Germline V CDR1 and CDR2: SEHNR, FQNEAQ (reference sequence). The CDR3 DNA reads TGTGCCAGCAGCTTAGCGCGGGGGCTAGAGACCCAGTACTTC. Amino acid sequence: CASSLARGLETQYF.

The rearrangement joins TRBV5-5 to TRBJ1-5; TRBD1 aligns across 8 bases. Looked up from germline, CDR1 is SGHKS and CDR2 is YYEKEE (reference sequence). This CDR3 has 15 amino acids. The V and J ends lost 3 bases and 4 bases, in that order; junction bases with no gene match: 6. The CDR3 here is CASSWDRRANQPQHF. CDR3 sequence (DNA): TGTGCCAGCAGCTGGGACAGGCGAGCGAATCAGCCCCAGCATTTT.

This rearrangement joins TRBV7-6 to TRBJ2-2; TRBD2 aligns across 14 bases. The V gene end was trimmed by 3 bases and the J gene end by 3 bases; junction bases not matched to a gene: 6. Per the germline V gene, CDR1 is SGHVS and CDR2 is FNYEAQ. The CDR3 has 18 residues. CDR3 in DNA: TGTGCCAGCAGCTTCGGACTAGCGGGAGGTCAAGACACCGGGGAGCTGTTTTTT. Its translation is CASSFGLAGGQDTGELFF.

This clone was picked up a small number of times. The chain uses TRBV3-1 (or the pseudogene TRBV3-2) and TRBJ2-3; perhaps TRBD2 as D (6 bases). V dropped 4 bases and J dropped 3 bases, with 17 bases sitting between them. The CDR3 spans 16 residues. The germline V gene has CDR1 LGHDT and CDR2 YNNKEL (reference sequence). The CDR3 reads CASSPTGVRGTDTQYF. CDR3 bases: TGTGCCAGCAGCCCAACGGGAGTACGGGGAACAGATACGCAGTATTTT.

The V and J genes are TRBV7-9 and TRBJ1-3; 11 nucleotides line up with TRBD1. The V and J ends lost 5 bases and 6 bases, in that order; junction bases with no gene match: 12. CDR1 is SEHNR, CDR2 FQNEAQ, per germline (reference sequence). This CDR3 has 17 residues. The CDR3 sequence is CASSPRDPGQGVNTIYF. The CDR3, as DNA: TGTGCCAGCAGCCCCCGCGACCCGGGACAGGGGGTAAACACCATATATTTT.

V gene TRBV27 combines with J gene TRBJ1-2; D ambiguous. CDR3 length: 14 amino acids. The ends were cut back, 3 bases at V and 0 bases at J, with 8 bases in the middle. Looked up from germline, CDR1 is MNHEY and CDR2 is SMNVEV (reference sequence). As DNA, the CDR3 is TGTGCCAGCAGTTTTCGGGGATCTAACTATGGCTACACCTTC. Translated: CASSFRGSNYGYTF.

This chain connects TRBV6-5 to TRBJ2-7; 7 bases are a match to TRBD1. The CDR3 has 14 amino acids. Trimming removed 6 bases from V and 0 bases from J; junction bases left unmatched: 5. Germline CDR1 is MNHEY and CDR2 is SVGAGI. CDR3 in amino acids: CASRTTGISYEQYV. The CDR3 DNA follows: TGTGCCAGCAGGACGACAGGGATCTCCTACGAGCAGTACGTC.